The rows below give T cell receptor gamma chains drawn from one sample of a study of Vδ1+ human thymocytes. TCRdb redid the clone calls on the multiplex PCR reads with CATT. Seen here are about 36,000 gamma-chain clones, 20% to 25% observed once, and the top ten hold about 2%. The specimen was Vdelta1+ gamma-delta thymocytes from the thymus. The receptors here all came from a girl less than two years old who had congenital heart surgery. The CDR3 runs from the conserved cysteine through the conserved F or W. Fields, in order: clone size, V gene, J gene, CDR3 DNA, CDR3 protein. Expanded clones get a size class; other rows say once, few or many, or leave the size out.

abundance: .
v_gene: TRGV2
j_gene: TRGJ1/TRGJ2
CDR3nt: TGTGCCACCTGGGCGAGGGGGGAGAAACTCTTT
CDR3aa: CATWARGEKLF

abundance: few
v_gene: TRGV9
j_gene: TRGJP
CDR3nt: TGTGCCTTGAAGCCGTTGGGCAAAAAAATCAAGGTATTT
CDR3aa: CALKPLGKKIKVF

abundance: .
v_gene: TRGV3
j_gene: TRGJP2
CDR3nt: TGTGCCACCTGGGACGGGCGGGTACCTAGTGATTGGATCAAGACGTTT
CDR3aa: CATWDGRVPSDWIKTF

abundance: few
v_gene: TRGV4
j_gene: TRGJ1/TRGJ2
CDR3nt: TGTGCCACCTGGGATGGGCGTTTAACGTATTATAAGAAACTCTTT
CDR3aa: CATWDGRLTYYKKLF

abundance: few
v_gene: TRGV8
j_gene: TRGJ1/TRGJ2
CDR3nt: TGTGCCACCTGGGATAAGGGGTGTTATAAGAAACTCTTT
CDR3aa: CATWDKGCYKKLF

abundance: few
v_gene: TRGV4
j_gene: TRGJ1/TRGJ2
CDR3nt: TGTGCCACCTGGTCGCCAAAGAAACTCTTT
CDR3aa: CATWSPKKLF

abundance: few
v_gene: TRGV2
j_gene: TRGJ1/TRGJ2
CDR3nt: TGTGCCACCCCCCGAGGATATAAGAAACTCTTT
CDR3aa: CATPRGYKKLF

abundance: few
v_gene: TRGV2
j_gene: TRGJ1/TRGJ2
CDR3nt: TGTGCCACCTGGGACGGGAATTCTTTTCATAAGAAACTCTTT
CDR3aa: CATWDGNSFHKKLF

abundance: few
v_gene: TRGV2
j_gene: TRGJ1/TRGJ2
CDR3nt: TGTGCCACCTGGGACGGGCCCATTCGGAATAAGAAACTCTTT
CDR3aa: CATWDGPIRNKKLF

abundance: once
v_gene: TRGV2
j_gene: TRGJ1/TRGJ2
CDR3nt: TGTGCCACCTGGGACGGCTCTCACTATTATTATAAGAAACTCTTT
CDR3aa: CATWDGSHYYYKKLF

abundance: .
v_gene: TRGV2
j_gene: TRGJP2
CDR3nt: TGTGCCACCTGGGACCAGAAGGATTGGATCAAGACGTTT
CDR3aa: CATWDQKDWIKTF

abundance: few
v_gene: TRGV8
j_gene: TRGJ1/TRGJ2
CDR3nt: TGTGCCACCTGGGATAGGCTCTTTTATTATAAGAAACTCTTT
CDR3aa: CATWDRLFYYKKLF

abundance: .
v_gene: TRGV9
j_gene: TRGJ1/TRGJ2
CDR3nt: TGTGCCTTGTGGGAGGTCTCTTATAAGAAACTCTTT
CDR3aa: CALWEVSYKKLF

abundance: .
v_gene: TRGV2
j_gene: TRGJ1/TRGJ2
CDR3nt: TGTGCCACCTGGGACGGGACCGGCCTCTATAAGAAACTCTTT
CDR3aa: CATWDGTGLYKKLF

abundance: few
v_gene: TRGV2
j_gene: TRGJ1/TRGJ2
CDR3nt: TGTGCCACCTGGGACGCCCGGGGATGTAAGAAACTCTTT
CDR3aa: CATWDARGCKKLF

abundance: .
v_gene: TRGV9
j_gene: TRGJ1/TRGJ2
CDR3nt: TGTGCCTTGTGGGAGCCGAATAAGAAACTCTTT
CDR3aa: CALWEPNKKLF

abundance: .
v_gene: TRGV8
j_gene: TRGJ1/TRGJ2
CDR3nt: TGTGCCACCTGGGATATGGACGGGGATTATAAGAAACTCTTT
CDR3aa: CATWDMDGDYKKLF

abundance: .
v_gene: TRGV2
j_gene: TRGJP1
CDR3nt: TGTGCCACCTGGGACGGGCGAACCACTGGTTGGTTCAAGATATTT
CDR3aa: CATWDGRTTGWFKIF

abundance: few
v_gene: TRGV9
j_gene: TRGJ1/TRGJ2
CDR3nt: TGTGCCTTGTGGGAGGTGCAAATGAAGAAGAAACTCTTT
CDR3aa: CALWEVQMKKKLF

abundance: .
v_gene: TRGV9
j_gene: TRGJ1/TRGJ2
CDR3nt: TGTGCCTTGTGGGAGGTGCCCGACTATTATAAGAAACTCTTT
CDR3aa: CALWEVPDYYKKLF

abundance: .
v_gene: TRGV2
j_gene: TRGJ1/TRGJ2
CDR3nt: TGTGCCACCTGGGACGGGAGCTATAAGAAACTCTTT
CDR3aa: CATWDGSYKKLF

abundance: few
v_gene: TRGV4
j_gene: TRGJ1/TRGJ2
CDR3nt: TGTGCCACCTGGGATCGGGGGAGTTATTATAAGAAACTCTTT
CDR3aa: CATWDRGSYYKKLF

abundance: .
v_gene: TRGV4
j_gene: TRGJ1/TRGJ2
CDR3nt: TGTGCCACCTGGGATGTGCTGAATTATTATAAGAAACTCTTT
CDR3aa: CATWDVLNYYKKLF

abundance: few
v_gene: TRGV3
j_gene: TRGJ1/TRGJ2
CDR3nt: TGTGCCACCTGGGACAAAGATTATTATAAGAAACTCTTT
CDR3aa: CATWDKDYYKKLF

abundance: .
v_gene: TRGV3
j_gene: TRGJ1/TRGJ2
CDR3nt: TGTGCCACCTGGGACAGGCCACGATATTATAAGAAACTCTTT
CDR3aa: CATWDRPRYYKKLF

abundance: many
v_gene: TRGV2
j_gene: TRGJP2
CDR3nt: TGTGCCACCTGGACGAGTAGTGATTGGATCAAGACGTTT
CDR3aa: CATWTSSDWIKTF